Below are 21 T cell receptor beta chains sequenced from a single sample in a study of CD8 T cells in Susac syndrome. When the RNA was reverse transcribed, random hexamers were used with an input of 0.5 to 1 ug. TCRdb processed the immunoSEQ multiplex PCR reads anew with MiXCR; each CDR3 protein has one entry. Of about 180,000 distinct CDR3 sequences in the sample, approximately 94% are singletons; the top ten hold 0.12%. Sequencing was carried out using CD4+ T cells from PBMCs. These receptors came from a human donor with Susac syndrome.

The chain recombines TRBV12-3 or TRBV12-4 with TRBJ1-2, with unresolved D. This CDR3 is built from 15 residues. V was trimmed by 6 bases and J by 3 bases, leaving 17 bases between them. The CDR3 protein is CASSREGLGYYGYTF. As DNA, the CDR3 is TGTGCCAGCAGCCGCGAAGGTCTAGGGTACTATGGCTACACCTTC.

The rearrangement links TRBV6-2 or TRBV6-3 to TRBJ2-7; 8 positions agree with TRBD1. The CDR3 length is 15 residues. CDR1 is MNHEY, CDR2 SVGEGT, per germline. After removal of 5 bases from V and 2 bases from J, the junction contained 8 bases not matched to a gene. DNA of the CDR3: TGTGCCAGCAGTCTCGCGGGACAGGTCCCCTACGAGCAGTACTTC. Protein product: CASSLAGQVPYEQYF.

This clonotype appeared a few times. CDR3 sequence (DNA): TGTGCCGCTGCTCCCGGGACTAGCGGGCCCTTTGGCACAGATACGCAGTATTTT. It encodes CAAAPGTSGPFGTDTQYF. The chain uses TRBV10-3 and TRBJ2-3, with 12 bases identical to TRBD2. Germline V gene sequence: CDR1 ENHRY, CDR2 SYGVKD. Losses at the gene ends were 11 bases for V and 1 base for J; bases not matched to a gene: 16. This CDR3 contains 18 residues.

The chain carries TRBV30 and TRBJ2-1; D could derive from TRBD1 or TRBD2 (5 bases each). The CDR3 has 16 residues. Germline assignment: CDR1 GTSNPN and CDR2 SVGIG (reference sequence). The V end was cut by 0 bases, the J end by 8 bases, with 20 bases between. The CDR3 coding sequence is TGTGCCTGGAGTGTAACAGTGGGGACCGACCCATATGAGCAGTTCTTC. Its protein product is CAWSVTVGTDPYEQFF.

The rearrangement joins TRBV30 to TRBJ2-7; TRBD1 matches 8 bases. The germline CDR1 and CDR2 sequences are GTSNPN and SVGIG (reference sequence). J was trimmed by 4 bases and V by 3 bases; bases with no gene match: 5. This CDR3 is built from 13 residues. The CDR3 protein is CAWRGQVRYEQYF. The CDR3, as DNA: TGTGCCTGGAGGGGACAGGTTCGGTACGAGCAGTACTTC.

This clonotype was counted once. This rearrangement joins TRBV29-1 to TRBJ2-1; 8 bases align to TRBD2. Germline-derived CDR1 and CDR2 are SQVTM and ANQGSEA. The trim removed 6 bases at V and 3 bases at J, leaving 10 bases unmatched. The CDR3 runs to 15 residues. In nucleotides, the CDR3 is TGCAGCGTAGATCCCAGCGGGGGCGACTACAATGAGCAGTTCTTC. This gives the protein CSVDPSGGDYNEQFF.

The chain has TRBV25-1 and TRBJ2-3; 9 bases agree with TRBD1. The CDR3 covers 16 residues. Germline V CDR1 and CDR2: MGHDK, SYGVNS. The V segment lost 3 bases and the J segment 1 base; nucleotides outside the gene matches: 5. The CDR3 DNA sequence: TGTGCCAGCAGTGATGGCAGGGACAGGGGCACAGATACGCAGTATTTT. As protein: CASSDGRDRGTDTQYF.

The chain joins TRBV3-1 to TRBJ1-2, with D hard to call. The germline V gene has CDR1 LGHDT and CDR2 YNNKEL (reference sequence). The CDR3 loop spans 15 amino acids. Trimming took off 0 bases at V and 2 bases at J, with 10 bases between the two ends. The CDR3 coding sequence is TGTGCCAGCAGCCAAGATGGTCCAGGAAACTATGGCTACACCTTC. Translation gives CASSQDGPGNYGYTF.

The count of this clonotype is one. The chain combines TRBV4-2 with TRBJ2-5; a weak D match, TRBD2 (5 bases). Germline V gene data show CDR1 as LGHNA and CDR2 as YNFKEQ. This CDR3 region has 14 residues. V lost 1 base and J 2 bases, leaving 8 bases between the germline ends. DNA for the CDR3: TGTGCCAGCAGCCAAGGACTAAAACAAGAGACCCAGTACTTC. Translating it yields CASSQGLKQETQYF.

This chain uses TRBV4-1 with TRBJ1-1; 7 bases fit TRBD1. The CDR3 consists of 14 residues. V lost 5 bases, J lost 5 bases, and 8 bases stayed unmatched. CDR1 and CDR2 from the germline V gene are MGHRA and YSYEKL. This chain's CDR3 is CASSWLQGDTEAFF. The CDR3 DNA follows: TGCGCCAGCAGCTGGCTCCAGGGGGATACTGAAGCTTTCTTT.

The chain combines TRBV7-8 with TRBJ1-4; a weak D match, TRBD1 (5 bases). Germline CDR1 and CDR2: SGHVS and FQNEAQ. The CDR3 covers 15 residues. V was shortened by 1 base and J by 8 bases, with 14 bases between the two germline ends. As DNA, the CDR3 is TGTGCCAGCAGCTTAGACGCGACAGAGGGGGAAAAACTGTTTTTT. Its protein is CASSLDATEGEKLFF.

This chain connects TRBV24-1 to TRBJ2-3, with D possibly matching TRBD2 (6 bases). V lost 3 bases to trimming and J lost 4 bases, with 16 bases between them. Germline V gene data show CDR1 as KGHDR and CDR2 as SFDVKD. The CDR3 is 16 residues long. CDR3 bases: TGTGCCACCAGTGATGCGGGTGGGAGGTTGCCAGATACGCAGTATTTT. It codes for CATSDAGGRLPDTQYF.

The V call is TRBV5-1, the J call TRBJ2-3; 9 bases map to TRBD2. With 7 bases clipped from V and 3 bases from J, the junction kept 9 bases outside the gene matches. This CDR3 is 15 amino acids long. CDR1 is SGHRS, CDR2 YFSETQ, per germline. The CDR3 nucleotides are TGCGCCAGCTGTACTATGGCGGGGGGGACAGATACGCAGTATTTT. This sequence encodes CASCTMAGGTDTQYF.

The count of this clonotype is one. This chain connects TRBV12-3 or TRBV12-4 to TRBJ2-1; perhaps TRBD2 as D (6 bases). This CDR3 comprises 13 residues. The germline V and J ends were trimmed by 6 bases and 7 bases, with 13 bases remaining between them. Here the CDR3 reads CASSPTGRNEQFF. For the CDR3, the DNA is TGTGCCAGCAGCCCAACGGGGAGGAATGAGCAGTTCTTC.

This chain links TRBV27 with TRBJ1-4; D gene unclear. The CDR3 loop spans 13 amino acids. The germline V and J ends were trimmed by 6 bases and 5 bases, with 10 bases remaining between them. The germline gives CDR1 MNHEY, CDR2 SMNVEV (reference sequence). CDR3 DNA sequence: TGTGCCAGCAGCCCAGAAAGAAATGAAAAACTGTTTTTT. Translated: CASSPERNEKLFF.

The chain recombines TRBV20-1 with TRBJ2-7; perhaps TRBD2 as D (5 bases). Germline CDR1 and CDR2: DFQATT and SNEGSKA (reference sequence). The CDR3 totals 12 residues. Between the trimmed V and J ends, which lost 1 base and 5 bases, there was a span of 9 bases. The DNA of the CDR3 is TGCAGTGCTAGAGGAGGGATCGACGAGCAGTACTTC. This codes for CSARGGIDEQYF.

This chain connects TRBV3-1 to TRBJ1-1; perhaps TRBD1 as D (5 bases). The germline V gene has CDR1 LGHDT and CDR2 YNNKEL (reference sequence). This CDR3 has 12 amino acids. With 2 bases removed from V and 5 bases from J, the gap between germline ends came to 6 bases. As DNA, the CDR3 is TGTGCCAGCAGCCAACAGGGAACTGAAGCTTTCTTT. The encoded protein is CASSQQGTEAFF. The full variable domain, in which reference TRBV3-1 and TRBJ1-1 provide the parts outside the CDR3, is DTAVSQTPKYLVTQMGNDKSIKCEQNLGHDTMYWYKQDSKKFLKIMFSYNNKELIINETVPNRFSPKSPDKAHLNLHINSLELGDSAVYFCASSQQGTEAFFGQGTRLTVV.

Only one count was recorded for this clonotype. The chain uses TRBV7-8 and TRBJ1-1, with D possibly matching TRBD1 (5 bases). Germline CDR1 SGHVS, CDR2 FQNEAQ. The CDR3 contains 12 residues. The V end lost 5 bases, the J end lost 11 bases, and 15 bases lay between the germline ends. CDR3 DNA sequence: TGTGCCAGCAGCATCGAACGGGGGACGGCTTTCTTT. This encodes CASSIERGTAFF.

The chain recombines TRBV12-3 or TRBV12-4 with TRBJ2-4; no firm D call. Trimming pared 8 bases from V and 4 bases from J, leaving 15 bases between. This CDR3 has 14 amino acids. CDR3 nucleotides: TGTGCCAGCGCACCTGACCAGGTGAAAAACATTCAGTACTTC. It codes for CASAPDQVKNIQYF.

The chain couples TRBV9 to TRBJ1-1; D gene unclear. CDR1 and CDR2 (germline): SGDLS, YYNGEE. The CDR3 is 13 residues long. The V end lost 3 bases, the J end lost 1 base, and 7 bases lay between the germline ends. This CDR3 is CASSARSNTEAFF. The CDR3 DNA reads as TGTGCCAGCAGCGCCCGGTCGAACACTGAAGCTTTCTTT.

The V and J genes are TRBV5-6 and TRBJ1-4; 12 bases align to TRBD1. J was trimmed by 8 bases and V by 4 bases; bases with no gene match: 6. The germline CDR1 and CDR2 sequences are SGHDT and YYEEEE. CDR3 length: 15 residues. The CDR3 sequence: CASSGTGGGKEKLFF. The CDR3, as DNA: TGTGCCAGCAGCGGGACAGGGGGCGGCAAGGAAAAACTGTTTTTT. The full variable domain, with the rest looked up from reference TRBV5-6 and TRBJ1-4, is DAGVTQSPTHLIKTRGQQVTLRCSPKSGHDTVSWYQQALGQGPQFIFQYYEEEERQRGNFPDRFSGHQFPNYSSELNVNALLLGDSALYLCASSGTGGGKEKLFFGSGTQLSVL.